This TCR beta chain is from a study of blood T cell repertoires in COVID-19. Background on the study: From the United States, Italy and Spain came samples of acute and convalescent COVID-19. Sample material is recorded as cDNA or gDNA derived from T cells, B-cell-depleted T cells, or PBMCs.

The CDR3 runs to 17 residues. Germline V CDR1 and CDR2: SGHRS, YFSETQ. The ends were cut back, 4 bases at V and 3 bases at J, with 19 bases in the middle. Authors' analysis steps: Amplification of reference gene primers was used by the study to estimate nucleated cell counts. Sequencing used immunoSEQ multiplex PCR; TCRdb keeps in-frame clones, though not all of them. V and J calls and clone size are those listed in that table; D and trimming were worked out from the DNA. The data contain 40,000 to 55,000 clones, about 81% of them seen just once; the ten biggest clones take up 13% to 15%. The source is a human donor with acute or convalescent COVID-19. The donor label of this sample is uncertain. Sequencing input: peripheral blood. J is TRBJ2-2 and V is TRBV5-1; D is possibly TRBD1 (6 bases). CDR3 DNA sequence: TGCGCCAGCAGCCTCGACCCGGACAGAGCGGACACCGGGGAGCTGTTTTTT. Translated: CASSLDPDRADTGELFF. The whole variable domain, filled in from reference TRBV5-1 and TRBJ2-2, reads KAGVTQTPRYLIKTRGQQVTLSCSPISGHRSVSWYQQTPGQGLQFLFEYFSETQRNKGNFPGRFSGRQFSNSRSEMNVSTLELGDSALYLCASSLDPDRADTGELFFGEGSRLTVL.